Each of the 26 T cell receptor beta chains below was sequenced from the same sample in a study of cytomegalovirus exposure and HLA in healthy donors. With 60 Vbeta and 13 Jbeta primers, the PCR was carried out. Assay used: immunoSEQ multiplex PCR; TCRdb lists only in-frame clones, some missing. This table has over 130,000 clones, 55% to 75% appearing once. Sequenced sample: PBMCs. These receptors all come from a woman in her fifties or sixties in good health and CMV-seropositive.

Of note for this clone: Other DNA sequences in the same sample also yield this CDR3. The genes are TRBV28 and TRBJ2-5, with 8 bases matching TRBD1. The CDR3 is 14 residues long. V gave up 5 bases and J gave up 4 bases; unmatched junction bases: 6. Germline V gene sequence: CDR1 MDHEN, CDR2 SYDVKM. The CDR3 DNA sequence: TGTGCCAGCAGTCGGCCAGGGACAGGAGAGACCCAGTACTTC. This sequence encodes CASSRPGTGETQYF. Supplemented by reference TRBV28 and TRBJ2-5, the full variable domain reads DVKVTQSSRYLVKRTGEKVFLECVQDMDHENMFWYRQDPGLGLRLIYFSYDVKMKEKGDIPEGYSVSREKKERFSLILESASTNQTSMYLCASSRPGTGETQYFGPGTRLLVL.

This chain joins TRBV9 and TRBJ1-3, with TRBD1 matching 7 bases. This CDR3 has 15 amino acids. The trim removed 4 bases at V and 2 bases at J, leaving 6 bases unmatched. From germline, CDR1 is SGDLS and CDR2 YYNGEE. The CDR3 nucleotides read TGTGCCAGCAGCCCGACAGGGTGGACTGGAAACACCATATATTTT. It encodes CASSPTGWTGNTIYF. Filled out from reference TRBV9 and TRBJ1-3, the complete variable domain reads DSGVTQTPKHLITATGQRVTLRCSPRSGDLSVYWYQQSLDQGLQFLIQYYNGEERAKGNILERFSAQQFPDLHSELNLSSLELGDSALYFCASSPTGWTGNTIYFGEGSWLTVV.

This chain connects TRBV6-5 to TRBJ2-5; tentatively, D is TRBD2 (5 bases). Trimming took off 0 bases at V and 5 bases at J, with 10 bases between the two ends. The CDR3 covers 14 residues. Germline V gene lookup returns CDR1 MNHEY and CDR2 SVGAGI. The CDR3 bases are TGTGCCAGCAGTTACTCGATCACGGGGGAGACCCAGTACTTC. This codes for CASSYSITGETQYF.

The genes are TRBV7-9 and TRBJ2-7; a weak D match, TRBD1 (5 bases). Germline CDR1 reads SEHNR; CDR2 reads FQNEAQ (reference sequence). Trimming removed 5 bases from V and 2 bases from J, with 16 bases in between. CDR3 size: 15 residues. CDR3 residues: CASSIDSLLPYEQYF. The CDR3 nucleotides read TGTGCCAGCAGCATAGACAGCCTATTACCCTACGAGCAGTACTTC.

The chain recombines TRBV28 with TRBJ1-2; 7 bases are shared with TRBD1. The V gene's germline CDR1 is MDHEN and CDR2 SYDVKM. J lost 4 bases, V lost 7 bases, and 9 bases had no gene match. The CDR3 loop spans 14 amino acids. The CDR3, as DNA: TGTGCCAGCAACCCCCCGACAGGGCCCTATGGCTACACCTTC. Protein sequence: CASNPPTGPYGYTF.

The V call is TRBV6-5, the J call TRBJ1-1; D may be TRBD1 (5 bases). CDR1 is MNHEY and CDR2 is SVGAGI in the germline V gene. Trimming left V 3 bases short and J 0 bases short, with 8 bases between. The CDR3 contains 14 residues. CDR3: CASSYGALNTEAFF. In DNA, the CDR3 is TGTGCCAGCAGTTATGGGGCTTTGAACACTGAAGCTTTCTTT.

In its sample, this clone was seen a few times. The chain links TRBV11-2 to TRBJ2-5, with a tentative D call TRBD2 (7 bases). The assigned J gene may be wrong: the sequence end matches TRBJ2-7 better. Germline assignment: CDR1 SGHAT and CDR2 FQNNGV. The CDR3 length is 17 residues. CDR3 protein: CASSLVLGLGGLNEQYF. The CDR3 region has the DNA TGTGCCAGCAGCTTAGTATTGGGGTTGGGGGGGCTCAACGAGCAGTACTTC.

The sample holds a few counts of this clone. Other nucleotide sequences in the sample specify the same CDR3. CDR3 DNA sequence: TGTGCCAGCAGTTTAGGACAGAACTATGGCTACACCTTC. Protein: CASSLGQNYGYTF. This rearrangement joins TRBV28 to TRBJ1-2; possible D gene TRBD1, 6 bases. Per germline, CDR1 MDHEN and CDR2 SYDVKM. Trimming cost V 2 bases and J 2 bases, with 6 bases left between them. The CDR3 runs to 13 residues.

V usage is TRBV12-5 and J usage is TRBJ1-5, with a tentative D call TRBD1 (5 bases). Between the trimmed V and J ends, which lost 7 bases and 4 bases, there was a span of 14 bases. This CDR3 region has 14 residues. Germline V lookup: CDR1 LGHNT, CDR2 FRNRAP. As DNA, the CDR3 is TGTGCTAGTGCCAAACCGGGGGGAAATCAGCCCCAGCATTTT. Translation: CASAKPGGNQPQHF.

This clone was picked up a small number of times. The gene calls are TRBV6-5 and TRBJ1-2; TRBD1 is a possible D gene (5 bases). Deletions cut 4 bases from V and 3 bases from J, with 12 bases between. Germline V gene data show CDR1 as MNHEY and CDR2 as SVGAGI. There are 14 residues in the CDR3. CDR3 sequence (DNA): TGTGCCAGCAGTTCCTCGGGGGGGGACTATGGCTACACCTTC. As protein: CASSSSGGDYGYTF.

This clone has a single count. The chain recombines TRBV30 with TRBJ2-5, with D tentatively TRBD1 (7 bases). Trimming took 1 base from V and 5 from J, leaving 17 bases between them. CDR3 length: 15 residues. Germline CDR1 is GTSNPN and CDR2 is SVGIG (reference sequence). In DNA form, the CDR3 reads TGTGCCTGGAGTGGCGGAGGGGGCGGGTGGGAGACCCAGTACTTC. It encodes CAWSGGGGGWETQYF.

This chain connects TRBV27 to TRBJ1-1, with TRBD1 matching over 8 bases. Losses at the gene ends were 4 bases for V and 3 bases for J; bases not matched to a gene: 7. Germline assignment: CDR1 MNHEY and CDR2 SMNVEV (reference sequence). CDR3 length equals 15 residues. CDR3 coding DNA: TGTGCCAGCAGTTACCAGGGGGCAGCGGACACTGAAGCTTTCTTT. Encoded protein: CASSYQGAADTEAFF.

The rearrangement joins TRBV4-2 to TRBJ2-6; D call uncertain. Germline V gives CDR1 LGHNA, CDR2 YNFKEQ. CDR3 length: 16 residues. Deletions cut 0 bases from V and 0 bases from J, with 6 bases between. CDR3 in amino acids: CASSQDRSSGANVLTF. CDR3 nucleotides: TGTGCCAGCAGCCAAGATAGAAGCTCTGGGGCCAACGTCCTGACTTTC.

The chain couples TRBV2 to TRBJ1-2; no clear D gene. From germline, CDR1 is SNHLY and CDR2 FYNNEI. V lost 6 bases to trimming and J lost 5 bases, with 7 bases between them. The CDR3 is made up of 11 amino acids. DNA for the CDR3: TGTGCCAGCAGCCTTCTTTATGGCTACACCTTC. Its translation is CASSLLYGYTF.

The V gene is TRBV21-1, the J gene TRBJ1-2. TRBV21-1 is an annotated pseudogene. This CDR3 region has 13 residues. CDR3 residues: CASTRGRGSGYTF. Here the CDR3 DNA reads TGTGCCAGCACCAGAGGTCGGGGAAGCGGCTACACCTTC.

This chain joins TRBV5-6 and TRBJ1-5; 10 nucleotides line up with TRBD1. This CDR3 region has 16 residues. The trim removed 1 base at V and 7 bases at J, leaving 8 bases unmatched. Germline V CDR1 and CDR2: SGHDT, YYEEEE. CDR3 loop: CASSLMKDRGDQPQHF. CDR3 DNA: TGTGCCAGCAGCTTGATGAAGGACAGGGGGGACCAGCCCCAGCATTTT.

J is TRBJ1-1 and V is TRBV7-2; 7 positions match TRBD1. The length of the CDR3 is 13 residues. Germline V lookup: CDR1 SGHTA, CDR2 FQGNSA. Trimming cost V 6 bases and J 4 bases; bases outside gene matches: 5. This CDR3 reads CASRHPGGTEAFF. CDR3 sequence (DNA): TGTGCCAGCAGGCACCCAGGGGGCACTGAAGCTTTCTTT.

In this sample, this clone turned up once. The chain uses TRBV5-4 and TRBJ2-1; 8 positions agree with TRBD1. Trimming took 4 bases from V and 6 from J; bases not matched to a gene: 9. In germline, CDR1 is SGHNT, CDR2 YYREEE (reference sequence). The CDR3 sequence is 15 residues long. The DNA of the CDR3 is TGTGCCAGCAGCATTGGACAGGGATCGAGCAATGAGCAGTTCTTC. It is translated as CASSIGQGSSNEQFF.

The CDR3 region has the DNA TGTGCCAGCTCCCCGATCGGGGTTCCAGAGACCCAGTACTTC. Translating gives CASSPIGVPETQYF. This rearrangement joins TRBV7-9 to TRBJ2-5; possibly TRBD2 for D (5 bases). The CDR3 is made up of 14 amino acids. The germline CDR1 and CDR2 sequences are SEHNR and FQNEAQ (reference sequence). V lost 8 bases and J 4 bases, leaving 17 bases between the germline ends.

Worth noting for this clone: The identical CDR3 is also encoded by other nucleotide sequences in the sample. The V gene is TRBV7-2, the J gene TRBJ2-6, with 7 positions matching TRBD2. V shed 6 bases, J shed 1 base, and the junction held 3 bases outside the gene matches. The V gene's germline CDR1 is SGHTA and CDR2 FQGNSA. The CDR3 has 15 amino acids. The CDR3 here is CASSLGGSGANVLTF. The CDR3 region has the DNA TGTGCCAGCAGTTTGGGGGGGTCTGGGGCCAACGTCCTGACTTTC. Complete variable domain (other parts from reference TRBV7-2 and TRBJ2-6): GAGVSQSPSNKVTEKGKDVELRCDPISGHTALYWYRQSLGQGLEFLIYFQGNSAPDKSGLPSDRFSAERTGGSVSTLTIQRTQQEDSAVYLCASSLGGSGANVLTFGAGSRLTVL.

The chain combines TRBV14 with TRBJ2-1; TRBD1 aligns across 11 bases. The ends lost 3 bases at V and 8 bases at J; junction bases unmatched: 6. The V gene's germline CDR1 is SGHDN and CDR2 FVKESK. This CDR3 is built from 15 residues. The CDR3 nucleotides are TGTGCCAGCAGCCATTGGACAGGGGGCAGGTATGAGCAGTTCTTC. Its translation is CASSHWTGGRYEQFF.

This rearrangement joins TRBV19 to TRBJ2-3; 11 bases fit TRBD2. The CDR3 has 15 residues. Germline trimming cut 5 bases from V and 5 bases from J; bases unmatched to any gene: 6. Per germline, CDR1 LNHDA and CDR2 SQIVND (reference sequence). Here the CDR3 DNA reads TGTGCCAGTAGTCCTACTAGCGGGAGAGGAGATACGCAGTATTTT. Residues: CASSPTSGRGDTQYF.

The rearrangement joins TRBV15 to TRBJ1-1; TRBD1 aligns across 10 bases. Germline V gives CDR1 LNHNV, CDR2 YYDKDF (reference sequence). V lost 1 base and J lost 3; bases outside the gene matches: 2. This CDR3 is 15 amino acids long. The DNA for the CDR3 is TGTGCCACCAGCAGAGGGACAGGGGGGGACACTGAAGCTTTCTTT. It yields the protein CATSRGTGGDTEAFF.

The CDR3 spells CASRGEGTQYF. The CDR3 coding sequence is TGTGCCAGCAGGGGCGAGGGTACGCAGTATTTT. The V gene is TRBV7-9, the J gene TRBJ2-3, with TRBD2 as a possible D gene (5 bases). The CDR3 is made up of 11 amino acids. V was clipped by 6 bases and J by 8 bases, with 9 bases between them. CDR1 SEHNR and CDR2 FQNEAQ come from the germline V gene (reference sequence).

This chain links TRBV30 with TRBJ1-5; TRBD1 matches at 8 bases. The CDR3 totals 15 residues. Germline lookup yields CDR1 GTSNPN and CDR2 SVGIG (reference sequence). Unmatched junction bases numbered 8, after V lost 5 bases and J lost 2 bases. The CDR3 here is CAWRQGMNGNQPQHF. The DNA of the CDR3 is TGTGCCTGGCGACAGGGGATGAATGGCAATCAGCCCCAGCATTTT. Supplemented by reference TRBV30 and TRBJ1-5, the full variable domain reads SQTIHQWPATLVQPVGSPLSLECTVEGTSNPNLYWYRQAAGRGLQLLFYSVGIGQISSEVPQNLSASRPQDRQFILSSKKLLLSDSGFYLCAWRQGMNGNQPQHFGDGTRLSIL.

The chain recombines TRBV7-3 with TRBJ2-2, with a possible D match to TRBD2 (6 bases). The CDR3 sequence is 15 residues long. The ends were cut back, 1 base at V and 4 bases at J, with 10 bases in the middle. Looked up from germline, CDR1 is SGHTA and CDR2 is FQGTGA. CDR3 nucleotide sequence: TGTGCCAGCAGCTTAAGGAGGGCCGCCACCGGGGAGCTGTTTTTT. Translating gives CASSLRRAATGELFF.